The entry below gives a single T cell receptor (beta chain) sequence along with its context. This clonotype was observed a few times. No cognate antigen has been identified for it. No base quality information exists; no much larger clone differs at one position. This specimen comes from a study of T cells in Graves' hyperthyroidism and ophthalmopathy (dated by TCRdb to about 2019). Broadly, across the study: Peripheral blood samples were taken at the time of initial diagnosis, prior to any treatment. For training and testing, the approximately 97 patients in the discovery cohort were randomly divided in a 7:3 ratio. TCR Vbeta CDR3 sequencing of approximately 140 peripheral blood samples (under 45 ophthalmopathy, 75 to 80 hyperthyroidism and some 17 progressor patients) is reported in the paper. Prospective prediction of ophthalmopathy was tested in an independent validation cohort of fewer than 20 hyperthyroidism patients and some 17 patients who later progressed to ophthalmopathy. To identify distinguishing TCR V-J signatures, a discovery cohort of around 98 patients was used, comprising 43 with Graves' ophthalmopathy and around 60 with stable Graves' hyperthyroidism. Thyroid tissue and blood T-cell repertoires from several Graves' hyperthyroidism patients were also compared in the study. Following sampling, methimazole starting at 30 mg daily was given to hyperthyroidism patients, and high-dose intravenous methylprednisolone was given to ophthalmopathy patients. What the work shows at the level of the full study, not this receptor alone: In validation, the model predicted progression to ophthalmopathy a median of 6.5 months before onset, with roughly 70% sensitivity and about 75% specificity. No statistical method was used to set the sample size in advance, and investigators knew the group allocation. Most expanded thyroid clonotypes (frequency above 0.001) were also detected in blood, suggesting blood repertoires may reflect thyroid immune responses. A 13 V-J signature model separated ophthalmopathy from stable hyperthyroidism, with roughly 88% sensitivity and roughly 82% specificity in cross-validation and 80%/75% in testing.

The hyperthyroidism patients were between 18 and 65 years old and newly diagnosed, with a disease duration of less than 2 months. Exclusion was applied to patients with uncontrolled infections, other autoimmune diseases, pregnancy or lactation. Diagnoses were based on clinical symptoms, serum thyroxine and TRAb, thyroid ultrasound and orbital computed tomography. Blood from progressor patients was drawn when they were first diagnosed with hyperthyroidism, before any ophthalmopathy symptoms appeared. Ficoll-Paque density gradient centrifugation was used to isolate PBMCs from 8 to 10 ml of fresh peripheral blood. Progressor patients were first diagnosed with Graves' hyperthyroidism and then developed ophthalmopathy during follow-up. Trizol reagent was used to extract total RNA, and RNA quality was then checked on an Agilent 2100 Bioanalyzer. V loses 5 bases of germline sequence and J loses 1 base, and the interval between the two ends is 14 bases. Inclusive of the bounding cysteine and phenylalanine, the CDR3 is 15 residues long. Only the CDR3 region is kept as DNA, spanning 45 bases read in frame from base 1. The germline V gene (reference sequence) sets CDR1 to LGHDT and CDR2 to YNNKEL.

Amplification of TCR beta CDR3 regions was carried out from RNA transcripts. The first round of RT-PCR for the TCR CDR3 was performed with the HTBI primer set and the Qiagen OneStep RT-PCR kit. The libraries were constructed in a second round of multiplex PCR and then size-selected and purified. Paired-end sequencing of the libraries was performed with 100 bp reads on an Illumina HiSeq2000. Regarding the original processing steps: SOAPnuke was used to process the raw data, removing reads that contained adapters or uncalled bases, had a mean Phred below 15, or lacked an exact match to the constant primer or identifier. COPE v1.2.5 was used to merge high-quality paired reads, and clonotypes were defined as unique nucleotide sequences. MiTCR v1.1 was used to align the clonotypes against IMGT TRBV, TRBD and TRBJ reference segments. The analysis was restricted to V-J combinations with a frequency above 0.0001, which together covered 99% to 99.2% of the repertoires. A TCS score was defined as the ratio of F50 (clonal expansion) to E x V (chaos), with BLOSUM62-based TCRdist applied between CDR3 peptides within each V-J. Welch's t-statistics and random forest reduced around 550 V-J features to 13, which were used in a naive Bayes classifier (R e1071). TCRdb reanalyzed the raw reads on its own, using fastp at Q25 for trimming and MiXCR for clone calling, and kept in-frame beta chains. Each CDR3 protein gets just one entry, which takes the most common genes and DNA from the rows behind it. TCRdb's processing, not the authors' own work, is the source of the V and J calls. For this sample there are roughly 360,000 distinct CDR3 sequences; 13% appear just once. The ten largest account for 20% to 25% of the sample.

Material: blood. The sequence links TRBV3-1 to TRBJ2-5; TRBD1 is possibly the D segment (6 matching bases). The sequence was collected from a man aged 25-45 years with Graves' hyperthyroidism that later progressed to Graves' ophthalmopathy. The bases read TGTGCCAGCAGCGCCAGGGGACCGGGCCAAGAGACCCAGTACTTC. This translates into CASSARGPGQETQYF.